Below, 20 T cell receptor beta chains from the same sample are listed, as sequenced in a study of beta chain bispecific antibodies for T cell cancers (dated by TCRdb to the early 2020s). The research as a whole found: Every sequenced sample contained a mix of leukemia cell line cells and normal T cells, and most targeted TRBV signal came from the leukemia cells rather than from the normal T cells. Compared with anti-CD19, anti-TRBV12 exposure reduced the TRBV12-3 share of total TRBV signal by 97% to 99%; TRBV12-4 fell approximately 36%, not significantly.

These receptors' antigens are unknown. The sample's treatment or condition label, decoded: alpha-V12: anti-TRBV12 scFv linked to anti-CD3 scFv. For 2 to 3 days, T cells were expanded from blood mononuclear cells using either the anti-CD3 antibody OKT3 or CD3/CD28 Dynabeads. Receptor libraries were prepared by 5' RACE. Sequenced using an Illumina MiSeq. TCRdb reworked the public reads: Q25 trimming with fastp, MiXCR clone assembly, productive beta chains retained. Records with the same CDR3 protein are collapsed into one entry carrying the most frequent genes and DNA. This sample lists about 20,000 distinct CDR3 sequences; approximately 2% were detected once. The ten top clones hold about 4.8% of the sample. Here the sequenced sample was healthy donor T cells cultured with leukemia cells, taken from a culture containing a bispecific antibody targeting TCR Vbeta12. Receptors were obtained from a human donor in good health. Some clones in this sample may be carry-over from other donors' samples.

This clonotype was detected many times. The chain is built from TRBV5-1 and TRBJ2-1, with 8 positions matching TRBD1. With V trimmed by 0 bases and J by 6 bases, 5 bases remained unmatched. The CDR3 spans 15 residues. Germline V gene sequence: CDR1 SGHRS, CDR2 YFSETQ. The CDR3 DNA follows: TGCGCCAGCAGCTTGGTTGGGACAGGAGGCAATGAGCAGTTCTTC. Translating gives CASSLVGTGGNEQFF.

This chain links TRBV27 with TRBJ2-4; no clear D gene. CDR1 MNHEY and CDR2 SMNVEV come from the germline V gene (reference sequence). The CDR3 has 14 amino acids. The V and J ends lost 3 bases and 2 bases respectively, with 8 bases between them. The CDR3 here is CASSFQGTKNIQYF. As DNA, the CDR3 is TGTGCCAGCAGTTTCCAAGGGACCAAAAACATTCAGTACTTC.

This clonotype was seen at least ten times. This chain joins TRBV19 and TRBJ2-1; no definite D call. V lost 0 bases, J lost 9 bases, and 9 bases lay in between. Per germline, CDR1 LNHDA and CDR2 SQIVND (reference sequence). This CDR3 contains 13 residues. CDR3 sequence reads: CASSIDLGIEQFF. The DNA for the CDR3 is TGTGCCAGTAGTATAGATCTAGGGATTGAGCAGTTCTTC.

This clonotype has a count of ten or more. The chain is built from TRBV5-1 and TRBJ2-7; tentative D call: TRBD2 (5 bases). The germline V gene has CDR1 SGHRS and CDR2 YFSETQ. V was trimmed by 6 bases and J by 5 bases, leaving 15 bases between them. The CDR3 runs to 13 residues. The CDR3 loop reads CASNPAGMDEQYF. The CDR3 DNA is TGCGCCAGCAATCCGGCGGGTATGGACGAGCAGTACTTC.

This clonotype occurred many times. The rearrangement joins TRBV30 to TRBJ1-2; TRBD1 might be the D (6 bases). The germline gives CDR1 GTSNPN, CDR2 SVGIG (reference sequence). The V gene lost 1 base and the J gene lost 4 bases, with 10 bases spanning the gap. This CDR3 has 13 residues. In nucleotides, the CDR3 is TGTGCCTGGAGTGAGGGGGTCGGCTATGGCTACACCTTC. It is translated as CAWSEGVGYGYTF.

This clonotype was found many times. V is TRBV29-1 and J is TRBJ2-1; D perhaps matches TRBD2 (6 bases). Trimming removed 7 bases at V and 4 bases at J, with 23 bases between. There are 16 residues in the CDR3. Per the germline V gene, CDR1 is SQVTM and CDR2 is ANQGSEA. Written as DNA, the CDR3 is TGCAGCGCCGGCCCAGGGATCCTAGCGTATTACAATGAGCAGTTCTTC. Residues: CSAGPGILAYYNEQFF.

This clonotype was counted at least ten times. The gene calls are TRBV5-1 and TRBJ2-7, with D unresolved. The germline V gene has CDR1 SGHRS and CDR2 YFSETQ. Between the trimmed V and J ends, which lost 4 bases and 3 bases, there was a span of 14 bases. This CDR3 comprises 14 residues. CDR3 in amino acids: CASSHSRGHYEQYF. In DNA, the CDR3 is TGCGCCAGCAGCCACTCCCGAGGCCACTACGAGCAGTACTTC.

This clonotype was recorded at least ten times. The V call is TRBV6-5, the J call TRBJ1-1; D not resolved. The V gene's germline CDR1 is MNHEY and CDR2 SVGAGI. The CDR3 is 13 amino acids. The V gene lost 0 bases and the J gene lost 2 bases, with 4 bases spanning the gap. CDR3 in DNA: TGTGCCAGCAGTTACTCTAAAAACACTGAAGCTTTCTTT. It encodes CASSYSKNTEAFF.

This clonotype was counted ten times or more. This sequence joins TRBV5-1 and TRBJ2-1; 10 nucleotides line up with TRBD2. J gave up 4 bases and V 3 bases, and 4 bases lay outside the gene matches. The CDR3 has 15 amino acids. Germline CDR1 and CDR2: SGHRS and YFSETQ. The CDR3 loop reads CASSSSGGGYNEQFF. CDR3 in DNA: TGCGCCAGCAGCTCAAGCGGGGGGGGTTACAATGAGCAGTTCTTC.

In this sample, this clonotype turned up many times. The V and J genes are TRBV2 and TRBJ2-7; D gene uncertain. The ends were cut back, 1 base at V and 7 bases at J, with 17 bases in the middle. CDR3 length: 15 amino acids. Germline V gene data show CDR1 as SNHLY and CDR2 as FYNNEI. CDR3 sequence: CASSEVLPGDKEQYF. CDR3 DNA sequence: TGTGCCAGCAGTGAAGTTTTACCTGGGGATAAAGAGCAGTACTTC. The complete variable domain, with remaining parts taken from reference TRBV2 and TRBJ2-7, reads EPEVTQTPSHQVTQMGQEVILRCVPISNHLYFYWYRQILGQKVEFLVSFYNNEISEKSEIFDDQFSVERPDGSNFTLKIRSTKLEDSAMYFCASSEVLPGDKEQYFGPGTRLTVT.

This clonotype has a count of ten or more. The J gene is TRBJ2-5, the V gene TRBV29-1; D is ambiguous. CDR1 is SQVTM, CDR2 ANQGSEA, per germline. The CDR3 length is 12 residues. The ends were cut back, 4 bases at V and 4 bases at J, with 10 bases in the middle. The CDR3: CSVVTVGETQYF. CDR3 nucleotide sequence: TGCAGCGTTGTAACCGTGGGAGAGACCCAGTACTTC.

In its sample, this clonotype was seen many times. This chain links TRBV20-1 with TRBJ2-7, with TRBD2 matching 9 bases. The V segment lost 0 bases and the J segment 3 bases; nucleotides outside the gene matches: 9. CDR3 length equals 16 residues. The V gene's germline CDR1 is DFQATT and CDR2 SNEGSKA (reference sequence). The CDR3: CSARDLTSGGNYEQYF. In nucleotides, the CDR3 is TGCAGTGCTAGAGACCTGACGAGCGGGGGGAACTACGAGCAGTACTTC.

This clonotype was found many times. V is TRBV11-2 and J is TRBJ2-1; 8 positions agree with TRBD2. Germline CDR1 and CDR2: SGHAT and FQNNGV. V lost 3 bases to trimming and J lost 6 bases; unmatched junction nucleotides: 4. The CDR3 has 14 residues. Here the CDR3 DNA reads TGTGCCAGCAGCTTTGTTGGACTAGCCAATGAGCAGTTCTTC. Translation gives CASSFVGLANEQFF.

This clonotype was counted many times. J is TRBJ1-5 and V is TRBV7-2; 7 nucleotides align to TRBD1. Per the germline V gene, CDR1 is SGHTA and CDR2 is FQGNSA. The CDR3 extends over 15 amino acids. Trimming took 5 bases from V and 2 from J; bases not matched to a gene: 6. The CDR3 spells CASSPWTGGNQPQHF. In DNA, the CDR3 is TGTGCCAGCAGCCCATGGACAGGTGGCAATCAGCCCCAGCATTTT. Full variable domain (missing parts from reference TRBV7-2 and TRBJ1-5): GAGVSQSPSNKVTEKGKDVELRCDPISGHTALYWYRQSLGQGLEFLIYFQGNSAPDKSGLPSDRFSAERTGGSVSTLTIQRTQQEDSAVYLCASSPWTGGNQPQHFGDGTRLSIL.

This clonotype was seen ten or more times. The rearrangement joins TRBV9 to TRBJ2-2, with TRBD1 as a possible D gene (7 bases). CDR3 length: 18 residues. Germline assignment: CDR1 SGDLS and CDR2 YYNGEE. Trimming took off 0 bases at V and 5 bases at J, with 20 bases between the two ends. The CDR3 sequence: CASSVASAGQKKTGELFF. The DNA of the CDR3 is TGTGCCAGCAGCGTAGCTTCTGCGGGACAGAAGAAAACCGGGGAGCTGTTTTTT.

About this clonotype itself: One junction end disagrees with the germline gene, perhaps due to a read error. This rearrangement joins TRBV6-1 to TRBJ1-3; D is unresolved. The CDR3 consists of 17 residues. From germline, CDR1 is MNHNS and CDR2 SASEGT. In DNA form, the CDR3 reads TGTGCTAGCAGTGAAGACACCCCCTGGACTGATGGAACCACCATATATTTT. It is translated as CASSEDTPWTDGTTIYF.

This clonotype has ten or more counts. One end of the junction fails to match germline, which may point to a read error. The chain combines TRBV11-2 with TRBJ1-1, with 7 nucleotides matching TRBD1. Per the germline V gene, CDR1 is SGHAT and CDR2 is FQNNGV. The CDR3 has 18 amino acids. The CDR3, as DNA: TGTGCCAGCACCTTAGGGAGGCTACAGGGGACTGCCAGCACTGAAGCTTTCTTT. This gives the protein CASTLGRLQGTASTEAFF.

This clonotype came up many times. The rearrangement joins TRBV6-6 to TRBJ1-3; D gene ambiguous. Germline loops: CDR1 MNHNY, CDR2 SVGAGI (reference sequence). The CDR3 spans 17 residues. The germline V and J ends were trimmed by 1 base and 0 bases, with 13 bases remaining between them. CDR3 nucleotide sequence: TGTGCCAGCAGTTACTTGAGTAGCTTTCACTCTGGAAACACCATATATTTT. Encoded protein: CASSYLSSFHSGNTIYF.

In this sample, this clonotype turned up many times. The V call is TRBV5-1, the J call TRBJ2-1, with 8 bases identical to TRBD2. CDR1 and CDR2 from the germline V gene are SGHRS and YFSETQ. After removal of 0 bases from V and 4 bases from J, the junction contained 12 bases not matched to a gene. This CDR3 has 18 amino acids. This CDR3 is CASSLVSSGSNRYNEQFF. DNA of the CDR3: TGCGCCAGCAGCTTGGTGTCCAGCGGGAGCAATCGATACAATGAGCAGTTCTTC.

This clonotype is termed medium-sized. This chain joins TRBV5-1 and TRBJ1-2, with 8 bases aligning to TRBD1. Germline CDR1 and CDR2: SGHRS and YFSETQ. This CDR3 region has 12 residues. V gave up 4 bases and J gave up 8 bases; unmatched junction bases: 4. The CDR3 reads CASSTDRDGYTF. CDR3 nucleotide sequence: TGCGCCAGCAGCACGGACAGGGACGGCTACACCTTC. Based on the CDR3 plus reference TRBV5-1 and TRBJ1-2, the full variable domain is KAGVTQTPRYLIKTRGQQVTLSCSPISGHRSVSWYQQTPGQGLQFLFEYFSETQRNKGNFPGRFSGRQFSNSRSEMNVSTLELGDSALYLCASSTDRDGYTFGSGTRLTVV.